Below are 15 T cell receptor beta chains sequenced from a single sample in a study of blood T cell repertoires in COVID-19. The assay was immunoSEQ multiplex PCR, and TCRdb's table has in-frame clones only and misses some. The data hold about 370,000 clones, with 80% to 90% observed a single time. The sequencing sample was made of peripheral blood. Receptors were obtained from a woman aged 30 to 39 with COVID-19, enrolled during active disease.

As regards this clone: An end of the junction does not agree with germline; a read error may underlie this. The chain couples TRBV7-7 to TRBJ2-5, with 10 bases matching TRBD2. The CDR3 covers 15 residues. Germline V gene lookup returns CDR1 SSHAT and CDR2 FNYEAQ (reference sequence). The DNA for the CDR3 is TGTGCTAGCAGCCCTACTAGCGGGATTGGGGAGACCCAGTACTTC. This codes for CASSPTSGIGETQYF.

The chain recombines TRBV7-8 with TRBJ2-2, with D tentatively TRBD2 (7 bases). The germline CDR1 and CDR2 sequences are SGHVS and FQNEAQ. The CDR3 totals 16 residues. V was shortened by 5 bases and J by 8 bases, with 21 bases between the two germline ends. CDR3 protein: CASSRGPGGGGGELFF. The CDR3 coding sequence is TGTGCCAGCAGCCGAGGACCCGGGGGAGGGGGAGGGGAGCTGTTTTTT.

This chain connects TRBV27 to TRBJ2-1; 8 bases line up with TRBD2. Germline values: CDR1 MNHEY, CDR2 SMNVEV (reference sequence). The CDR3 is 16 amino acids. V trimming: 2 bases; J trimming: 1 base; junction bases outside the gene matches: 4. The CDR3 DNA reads TGTGCCAGCAGTTTACGATCGGGAGGGTCCTACAATGAGCAGTTCTTC. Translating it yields CASSLRSGGSYNEQFF.

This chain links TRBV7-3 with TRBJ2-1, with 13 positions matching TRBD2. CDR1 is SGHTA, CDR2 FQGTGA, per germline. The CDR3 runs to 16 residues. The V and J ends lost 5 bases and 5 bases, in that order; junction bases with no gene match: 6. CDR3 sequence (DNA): TGTGCCAGCAGCCCAAGCGGACTAGCGGGAGACAATGAGCAGTTCTTC. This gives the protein CASSPSGLAGDNEQFF.

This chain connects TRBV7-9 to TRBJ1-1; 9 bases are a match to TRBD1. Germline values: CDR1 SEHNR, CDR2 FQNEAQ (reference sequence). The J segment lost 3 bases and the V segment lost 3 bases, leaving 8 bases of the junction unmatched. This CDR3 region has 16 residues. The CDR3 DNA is TGTGCCAGCAGCTTTGCCCCGGGACAGGGTGACACTGAAGCTTTCTTT. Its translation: CASSFAPGQGDTEAFF.

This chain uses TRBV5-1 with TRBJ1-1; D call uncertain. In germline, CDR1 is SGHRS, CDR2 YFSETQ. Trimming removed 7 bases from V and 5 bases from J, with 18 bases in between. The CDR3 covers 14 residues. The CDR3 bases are TGCGCCAGCGGATGGAGGGCTCGTGGGACTGAAGCTTTCTTT. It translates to CASGWRARGTEAFF.

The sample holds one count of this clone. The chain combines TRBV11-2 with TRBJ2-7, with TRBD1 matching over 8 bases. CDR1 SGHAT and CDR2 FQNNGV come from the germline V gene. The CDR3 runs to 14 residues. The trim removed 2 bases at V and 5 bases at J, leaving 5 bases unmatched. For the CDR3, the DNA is TGTGCCAGCAGCTTACAGGGGGCGATGGACGAGCAGTACTTC. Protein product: CASSLQGAMDEQYF.

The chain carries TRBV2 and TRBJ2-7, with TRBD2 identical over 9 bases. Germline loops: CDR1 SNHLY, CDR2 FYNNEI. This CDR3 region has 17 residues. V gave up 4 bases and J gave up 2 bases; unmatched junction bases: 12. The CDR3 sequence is CASSGSDGLANPYEQYF. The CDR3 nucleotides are TGTGCCAGCAGTGGAAGCGATGGACTAGCGAACCCCTACGAGCAGTACTTC.

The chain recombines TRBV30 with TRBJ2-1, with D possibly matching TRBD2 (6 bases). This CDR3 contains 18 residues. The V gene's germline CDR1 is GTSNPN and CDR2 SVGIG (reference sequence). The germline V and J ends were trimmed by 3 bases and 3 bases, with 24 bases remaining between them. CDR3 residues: CAWRPISVFSGYYNEQFF. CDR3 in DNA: TGTGCCTGGAGACCCATTAGCGTGTTTAGCGGTTACTACAATGAGCAGTTCTTC. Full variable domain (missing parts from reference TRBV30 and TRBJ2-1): SQTIHQWPATLVQPVGSPLSLECTVEGTSNPNLYWYRQAAGRGLQLLFYSVGIGQISSEVPQNLSASRPQDRQFILSSKKLLLSDSGFYLCAWRPISVFSGYYNEQFFGPGTRLTVL.

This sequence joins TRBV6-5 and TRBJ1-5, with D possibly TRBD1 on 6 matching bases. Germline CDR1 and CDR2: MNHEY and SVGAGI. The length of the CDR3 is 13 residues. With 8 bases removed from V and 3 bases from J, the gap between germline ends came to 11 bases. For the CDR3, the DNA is TGTGCCAGCTGCCGGGACACCAATCAGCCCCAGCATTTT. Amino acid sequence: CASCRDTNQPQHF.

CDR3: CAWTAGVWEDTQYF. The CDR3 region has the DNA TGTGCCTGGACTGCGGGAGTATGGGAAGATACGCAGTATTTT. The chain has TRBV30 and TRBJ2-3; 7 bases are shared with TRBD2. V gave up 4 bases and J gave up 5 bases; unmatched junction bases: 9. Germline V gene data show CDR1 as GTSNPN and CDR2 as SVGIG (reference sequence). The CDR3 is made up of 14 amino acids.

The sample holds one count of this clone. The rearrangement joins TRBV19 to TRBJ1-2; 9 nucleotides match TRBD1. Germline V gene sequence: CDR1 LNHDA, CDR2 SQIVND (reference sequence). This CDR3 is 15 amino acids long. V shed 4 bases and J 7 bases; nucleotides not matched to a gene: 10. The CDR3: CASSTLPGTGFGYTF. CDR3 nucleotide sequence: TGTGCCAGTAGTACCCTACCAGGGACAGGGTTTGGCTACACCTTC.

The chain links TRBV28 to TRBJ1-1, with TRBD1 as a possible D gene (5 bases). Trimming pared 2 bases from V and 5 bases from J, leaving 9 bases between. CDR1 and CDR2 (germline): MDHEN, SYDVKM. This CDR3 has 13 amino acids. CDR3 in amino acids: CASSLRGWTEAFF. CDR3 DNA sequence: TGTGCCAGCAGTTTAAGGGGCTGGACTGAAGCTTTCTTT.

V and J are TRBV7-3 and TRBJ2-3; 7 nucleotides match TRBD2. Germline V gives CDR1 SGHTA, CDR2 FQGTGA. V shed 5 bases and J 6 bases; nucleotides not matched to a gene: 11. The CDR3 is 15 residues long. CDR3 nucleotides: TGTGCCAGCAGCCCGTCTAGCGGCCCCTCCGATACGCAGTATTTT. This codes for CASSPSSGPSDTQYF.

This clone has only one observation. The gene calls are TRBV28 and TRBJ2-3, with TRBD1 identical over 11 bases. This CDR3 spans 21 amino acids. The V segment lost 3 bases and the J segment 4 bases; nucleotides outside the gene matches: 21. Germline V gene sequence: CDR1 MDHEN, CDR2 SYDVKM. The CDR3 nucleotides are TGTGCCAGCAGTTTCCCAGGACAGGGGGCAAATAGCGGGAGTCGGTCAGATACGCAGTATTTT. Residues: CASSFPGQGANSGSRSDTQYF.